This T cell receptor (beta chain) was captured by sequencing in a study of early T cells in non-severe SARS-CoV-2 infection (dated by TCRdb to the early 2020s). At the level of the whole study: Because TCR sequencing was done on bulk RNA from unsorted whole blood, the alpha and beta chains could not be paired. The full study reports these points: VDJdb matching was skewed toward anti-spike CD8 responses and likely underestimated virus-specific expansions, missing private and CD4 specificities.

The study was a case-control design nested within a healthcare worker cohort in London, UK, with weekly nasopharyngeal swab PCR tests and blood sampling. Between 23 and 31 March 2020, the week of the UK lockdown, healthcare workers were enrolled and then followed up weekly for as long as 16 weeks. Receptor amplification or capture employed 5' RACE. Sequencing relied on a NextSeq 500. Unique molecular identifiers were attached to individual cDNA molecules in the TCR library protocol so that sequencing error and PCR bias could be corrected. Sequencing covered both TCR alpha and beta chains, and within each sample the abundances of alpha and beta sequences were tightly co-correlated. The paper's data handling went like this. V gene, J gene and CDR3 annotation of TCR sequences was performed with Decombinator V4. Expanded TCRs were defined as changing significantly between any two time points under a Poisson model with p below 0.0001. Abundances of TCRs were expressed as counts per million after normalisation to the total number of TCRs sequenced in each sample. MAIT TCRs were defined by TRAV1-2 paired with TRAJ12, TRAJ20 or TRAJ33, and iNKT TCRs by TRAV10 paired with TRAJ18. VDJdb, accessed 1 November 2021, was searched for CMV, EBV and SARS-CoV-2 annotated TCRs, with TCRs annotated for multiple antigens excluded. The public reads were reanalyzed by TCRdb: fastp trimming at Q25, MiXCR alignment, in-frame beta chains only. One record per CDR3 amino acid sequence lists the most common genes and DNA. The V and J calls and clone size are TCRdb's, not the authors'. The sample yields around 32,000 distinct CDR3 sequences; approximately 6% were counted once. The leading ten clones occupy 4.5% to 6% of the sample.

As concerns this clonotype: It has no known antigen specificity. No much larger clonotype is one base removed from it; base qualities were not supplied.

The CDR3 spans 13 residues, from the cysteine through the phenylalanine. Only the CDR3 region is kept as DNA, spanning 39 bases read in frame from base 1. For CDR1 and CDR2, the germline V gene lists ENHRY and SYGVKD. V and J lose 5 bases and 5 bases, and a span of 12 bases separates them. Input material: whole blood. The receptor was derived from an adult who was a healthcare worker with PCR-confirmed SARS-CoV-2 infection or an uninfected control (not recorded which). The V and J genes are TRBV10-3 and TRBJ1-1; 5 matching bases give a weak D call of TRBD1. The nucleotide sequence reads as follows: TGTGCCATCAGTCCCAGGGTAGGGACTGAAGCTTTCTTT. This encodes CAISPRVGTEAFF.